This TCR beta chain was obtained from a study of T cells in Graves' hyperthyroidism and ophthalmopathy. This clonotype was seen at least ten times. TCR beta CDR3 sequences were amplified from RNA transcripts. With the HTBI primer set, the TCR CDR3 went through a first round of RT-PCR. Via MiXCR, TCRdb re-called the multiplex PCR reads, giving one row per CDR3 protein. In the table there are approximately 600,000 distinct CDR3 sequences, around 15% of which are singletons. CDR3 size: 16 residues. Germline values: CDR1 SGHTA, CDR2 FQGNSA. V lost 4 bases to trimming and J lost 5 bases; unmatched junction nucleotides: 6.

The chain recombines TRBV7-2 with TRBJ2-1; 12 bases line up with TRBD2. This TCR came from a woman in her 30s with Graves' hyperthyroidism. Sequencing was performed on blood. The CDR3 loop reads CASSSRTSGNHNEQFF. The CDR3 DNA sequence: TGTGCCAGCAGCTCGCGGACTAGCGGGAACCACAATGAGCAGTTCTTC.